This T cell receptor (beta chain) stems from a study of Tregs in tolerant kidney transplant recipients. The repertoire was sequenced with immunoSEQ multiplex PCR; TCRdb's copy has only in-frame clones and lacks some. The data show approximately 93,000 clones, 80% to 95% seen once. This clonotype was sampled from a human donor who received a combined kidney and bone marrow transplant. The sample here was CD4+ T cells from blood, taken before the transplant.

CDR3 loop: CASSLGTSEYNEQFF. The CDR3 nucleotides read TGTGCCAGCAGCTTGGGGACTAGCGAGTACAATGAGCAGTTCTTC. The chain couples TRBV5-4 to TRBJ2-1, with 9 nucleotides matching TRBD2. This CDR3 comprises 15 residues. Germline CDR1 and CDR2: SGHNT and YYREEE (reference sequence). With 0 bases clipped from V and 4 bases from J, the junction kept 2 bases outside the gene matches.